This T cell receptor (beta chain) was captured in a study of cytomegalovirus exposure and HLA in healthy donors (dated by TCRdb to 2015 to 2018). For the wider study: According to an earlier analysis of 450 to 650 of the donors, roughly 180 million T cells yielded 95 million to 140 million unique TCR beta sequences and around 280 Gb of sequence data. Besides the first cohort of approximately 710 subjects, a separate validation cohort made up of some 110 different subjects was used. About 280 gigabases of sequencing data and roughly 80 million unique TCR sequences made up an early release that covered approximately 620 HLA-typed donors. High-throughput TCR immunosequencing, statistical association of individual TCRs with disease status, and machine learning were combined to predict cytomegalovirus infection status. The aim of the study was to test whether cataloging public T cell receptors could identify signatures of past pathogen exposure. The T cell repertoires of under 750 subjects were profiled by immunosequencing and related to cytomegalovirus serostatus. Across some 400 genotyped donors of the cohort, an average of about 200,000 unique TCR beta nucleotide sequences per donor were sequenced, and approximately 17% of those sequences were non-productive. Both class I and class II loci were covered by HLA typing, at four-digit resolution. In an earlier analysis of a few hundred of the donors, high-throughput TCR beta sequencing was used to judge whether each TCR beta V gene segment behaved as functional or pseudogenic. A later analysis re-analyzed previously published TCR beta repertoires from 600 to 850 donors and added high-resolution HLA genotyping to study TCR occurrence patterns. Of the roughly 430 genotyped donors, roughly 85% fell in the genetic ancestry cluster associated with self-reported Caucasian donors. Genome-wide SNP genotypes for about three fifths of the roughly 700 donors were used in a later genetic analysis, which treated that subset as a discovery cohort. The later analysis used no new phenotypic data to find candidate immune exposures, relying instead on TCR beta sequences and their occurrence across donors. All discovery cohort repertoires had been generated on a single sequencing platform. Typing coverage differed by locus: A, B, C, DRB1 and DQB1 were typed in about 620-640 donors, DQA1 in 522, DPA1 in some 610, and DPB1 in 400 to 490. Donor age, sex, ethnicity and CMV serostatus were compiled together with the repertoire data. Because of strong linkage in the cohort, a few DR-DQ haplotypes were treated as single units for association and clustering. The paper's findings and limits, for the study overall: V-gene and J-gene trimming of TCR beta chains was associated with a missense DCLRE1C variant in a later genetic analysis, and the association was replicated in an independent cohort. Cytomegalovirus status was reported to be diagnosed by the classifier with high specificity and sensitivity in both the original and validation cohorts. Because counts were too low, fewer than 20 rarely observed V segments, including chromosome 9 orphons, were excluded from the earlier analysis of 587 of the donors. The authors suggested that the approach could potentially be extended to other disease states and immunological phenotypes. A later analysis found that HLA-associated TCR beta chains were more clonally expanded and had lower generation probabilities than equally common non-associated chains. When HLA alleles, especially DR and DQ, strongly co-occurred, attributing TCR associations to individual alleles was difficult. In the study, some 160 TCR beta chains were listed as associated with cytomegalovirus. Roughly uniform sequencing depth across donors was assumed in presence/absence analyses, although this assumption may not hold. A cluster of highly shared sequence variants was judged likely to be a technical artifact of the sequencing pipeline. In a later analysis, the rate of TCR association differed among HLA loci, with DRB1 alleles having the most associated TCRs and HLA-C alleles having the fewest. Because HLA typing was unavailable for some donors at each locus, only the typed subset was used in association tests. Across donors, most TCR sequences were observed very rarely, whereas some public TCRs were present in many individuals. A later analysis associated about 17,000 TCR beta sequences with specific HLA alleles at a false discovery rate of 0.05. The cohort was sequenced for TCR beta chains only, and without alpha or paired-chain data the features that could be detected were limited. Linkage disequilibrium might explain the correlated functional status among segregating V segments, but an unknown experimental factor could not be excluded. Most CMV-associated TCR beta chains appeared to be HLA-restricted in a later analysis, and the HLA associations seemed to be driven largely by CMV exposure. Three of the identified cytomegalovirus-associated TCR beta chains were confirmed in vitro to be specific for cytomegalovirus antigens. In a later genetic analysis, fewer N-insertions in productive TCRs were reported among donors in an Asian-associated ancestry cluster than the approximately 710-donor mean. A further reported finding was that TCR beta sequences accurately predicted the HLA-A and HLA-B alleles for most subjects in the first cohort. In a later analysis, several top co-occurrence clusters were reported to appear linked to parvovirus B19, influenza, CMV and Epstein-Barr virus. The only immune exposure information available for the cohort was CMV serostatus. The 87-base-pair reads could not distinguish some IMGT-functional V segments, including TRBV6-2 and TRBV6-3, so those segments were excluded. In an earlier analysis of under 600 of the donors, most TCR beta V segments were observed in productive rearrangements about 87% or about 30% of the time, broadly matching IMGT annotations.

As regards this clone: The antigen it recognizes is unknown. No qualities accompany the bases; no much larger clone lies one base away.

The germline V gene yields SQVTM for CDR1 and ANQGSEA for CDR2. Measured from the cysteine to the phenylalanine, the CDR3 is 14 residues long. Only the CDR3 DNA stays, 42 bases, in frame from base 1. V is reduced by 7 bases and J by 5 bases, leaving a spacing of 20 bases between them. The library was made by the immunoSEQ multiplex PCR assay. For the multiplex PCR, a mixture combining 60 forward primers for TCR Vbeta segments and 13 reverse primers for TCR Jbeta segments was used. The CDR3 region of rearranged TCR beta genes was amplified from genomic DNA by a multiplex PCR assay. The Illumina HiSeq System was used to sequence the amplified TCR beta libraries as 87-base-pair reads. The published analysis was carried out like this. In a later analysis, roughly 80 million unique TCR beta chains were counted across the 500 to 700 repertoires, and roughly 11 million of these chains were shared by at least two donors. A nearest-neighbor algorithm error-corrected the raw reads and collapsed the reads into unique sequences, merging closely related sequences to remove PCR and sequencing errors. To assign V, D and J gene segments, CDR3 sequences were aligned to IMGT reference sequences. For a sequence to be retained, at least a six-nucleotide match to both a V gene segment and a J gene segment was required. Rearrangements were called productive when the CDR3 lacked stop codons and stayed in frame with V and J; all others were non-productive. CDR3 was defined by IMGT convention, running from the second conserved V-encoded cysteine to the conserved J-encoded phenylalanine. The earlier analysis of a few hundred of the donors excluded any sequence lacking an unambiguous match to a single V gene segment. In an earlier analysis of some 590 of the donors, a V segment was called functional when productive rearrangements were above 56.7%, and segregating when the standard deviation between donors exceeded 5%. A statistical classification framework was developed to diagnose cytomegalovirus status using the catalog of TCR beta chain sequences. In a later analysis, V and J genes were assigned by comparing TCR nucleotide sequences against IMGT/GENE-DB human TR gene sequences. In a later analysis, CDR3 sequences and most-parsimonious VDJ recombination scenarios were assigned using the TCRdist pipeline. In a later analysis, each TCR beta chain was defined by its CDR3 amino acid sequence together with its V-gene family, and reads lacking a unique V-gene family were excluded. As a way to deal with suspected cross-contamination and a sequencing artifact, a later analysis dropped 640 or so nucleotide sequences that were highly shared and had low generation probability. In a later analysis, a clonal expansion index for each public chain was calculated from normalized within-repertoire ranks of inferred template counts. In a later analysis, generation probabilities were computed using a VDJ recombination model fitted to out-of-frame rearrangements, and the results were checked against IGoR. In a later analysis, TCR-TCR, TCR-HLA and TCR-CMV co-occurrence was scored with hypergeometric tests, and a repertoire-size bias correction was applied to TCR pairs. To estimate false discovery rates, a later analysis permuted the HLA or CMV assignments 20 times. In a later analysis, co-occurring TCRs were grouped using DBSCAN, and TCRdist sequence similarity was added for clustering within HLA-allele-positive subsets. For co-occurrence clustering, repertoires with fewer than 30,000 or more than 120,000 public chains were excluded, along with several repertoires with anomalous nucleotide sharing. In TCRdb, the immuneACCESS table is reduced to in-frame sequences with V and J assigned. These tables do not hold every clone; where another copy was compared, an unresolved V gene accounts for under half, and the others remain unexplained. V, J and clone size were drawn from that table, and D and trimming were deduced from the DNA. The sample profile shows approximately 150,000 clones; 55% to 80% of them were found once. The ten largest make up roughly 4% of the sample.

In total, approximately 610 healthy bone marrow donors made up the cohort. At the time of sampling, every cohort member was nominally healthy, though immune exposures that went unrecorded were likely present. The donor was CMV seropositive and belonged to the group of 250 to 350 seropositive cohort members. A peripheral blood sample was provided by each donor, and peripheral blood mononuclear cells were used for TCR beta sequencing. The Qiagen DNeasy Blood Extraction Kit was used to extract genomic DNA from the blood cell samples. The source of this sequence is a woman aged 18 to 35 in good health and CMV-seropositive. The V gene is TRBV29-1 and the J gene is TRBJ1-1, with no D gene named confidently. The specimen was PBMCs. The CDR3 amino acid sequence is: CSARQLVFGTEAFF. The DNA sequence is as follows: TGCAGCGCCAGGCAGTTGGTTTTCGGAACTGAAGCTTTCTTT.